The rows below give T cell receptor beta chains drawn from one sample of a study of shared clonotypes between healthy human individuals. Sequencing used immunoSEQ multiplex PCR; TCRdb keeps in-frame clones, though not all of them. Of around 700,000 clones listed, more than 70% were seen once; the top ten hold about 1.7%. Sequencing used memory CD4+ T cells sorted from blood. These receptors were taken from a young woman in good health. Each CDR3 is given with its conserved first and last residue. D genes are given only for firm matches. Clone size is shown for a subset of rows, as once, few, many or a class of expanded clone.

V,size,D,J,CDR3,DNA
TRBV7-2,NA,TRBD2,TRBJ2-7,CASSGQGFNTGGGYEQYF,TGTGCCAGCAGCGGCCAAGGGTTTAATACGGGAGGGGGATACGAGCAGTACTTC
TRBV10-3,NA,TRBD2,TRBJ2-7,CAISGGGDGYEQYF,TGTGCCATCAGTGGCGGGGGAGACGGGTACGAGCAGTACTTC
TRBV28,few,TRBD1,TRBJ1-1,CASSSPGQGVFEAFF,TGTGCCAGCAGTTCCCCCGGACAGGGTGTCTTTGAAGCTTTCTTT
TRBV5-4,once,NA,TRBJ2-5,CASSQGQGQETQYF,TGTGCCAGCAGCCAAGGGCAGGGCCAAGAGACCCAGTACTTC
TRBV2,NA,NA,TRBJ2-7,CASSDRGGGREQYF,TGTGCCAGCAGTGATAGGGGGGGCGGAAGGGAGCAGTACTTC
TRBV19,NA,TRBD2,TRBJ2-3,CASNRLAGGSTDTQYF,TGTGCCAGTAACCGACTAGCGGGAGGCAGCACAGATACGCAGTATTTT
TRBV19,NA,NA,TRBJ1-2,CASSIWGARQEKCRTF,TGTGCCAGTAGTATTTGGGGCGCCCGGCAGGAAAAATGTCGCACCTTC
TRBV25-1,NA,NA,TRBJ2-2,CASSGEAGELFF,TGTGCCAGCAGTGGAGAGGCCGGGGAGCTGTTTTTT
TRBV14,few,TRBD2,TRBJ2-1,CASSQWGSGRAGNEQFF,TGTGCCAGCAGCCAATGGGGGAGCGGGAGAGCTGGGAATGAGCAGTTCTTC
TRBV7-3,NA,NA,TRBJ2-2,CASSLTGPGTGELFF,TGTGCCAGCAGCTTAACGGGTCCAGGAACCGGGGAGCTGTTTTTT
TRBV18,NA,TRBD1,TRBJ2-5,CASLMGQGLAETQYF,TGTGCCAGCTTAATGGGACAGGGCCTAGCGGAGACCCAGTACTTC
TRBV5-1,few,TRBD1,TRBJ2-3,CASSLGQGGSTDTQYF,TGCGCCAGCAGCTTGGGACAGGGGGGTAGCACAGATACGCAGTATTTT
TRBV10-2,NA,TRBD2,TRBJ2-1,CASTQLAGSYNEQFF,TGCGCCAGCACCCAACTAGCGGGAAGTTACAATGAGCAGTTCTTC
TRBV9,NA,TRBD1,TRBJ1-2,CASSAKGANLGSYGYTF,TGTGCCAGCAGCGCAAAGGGGGCTAACCTGGGAAGCTATGGCTACACCTTC
TRBV28,NA,TRBD2,TRBJ2-7,CASRELASGKYEQYF,TGTGCCAGCAGAGAACTGGCTAGCGGGAAATACGAGCAGTACTTC
TRBV27,NA,NA,TRBJ2-4,CASSLSTAGRRDIQYF,TGTGCCAGCAGTTTATCGACTGCGGGCCGAAGGGACATTCAGTACTTC
TRBV7-9,NA,NA,TRBJ2-2,CASSDRNRQSNTGELFF,TGTGCCAGCAGCGACCGAAATAGACAGAGTAACACCGGGGAGCTGTTTTTT
TRBV10-2,NA,NA,TRBJ1-3,CASRSQGSGNTIYF,TGCGCCAGCAGGTCGCAGGGCTCTGGAAACACCATATATTTT
TRBV5-1,NA,TRBD2,TRBJ2-1,CASSLGLAGGYSSEQFF,TGCGCCAGCAGCTTGGGACTAGCGGGAGGTTATAGTTCGGAGCAGTTCTTC
TRBV28,NA,NA,TRBJ2-7,CASRTTGYEQYF,TGTGCCAGCAGGACGACAGGTTACGAGCAGTACTTC
TRBV5-1,NA,TRBD1,TRBJ1-4,CASRLGQSNEKLFF,TGCGCCAGCAGATTGGGACAGAGTAATGAAAAACTGTTTTTT
TRBV4-2,few,TRBD1,TRBJ2-5,CASSRTGKETQYF,TGTGCCAGCAGCAGGACAGGGAAAGAGACCCAGTACTTC
TRBV27,NA,TRBD1,TRBJ2-5,CASSSPGGSETQYF,TGTGCCAGCAGTTCGCCAGGGGGCTCAGAGACCCAGTACTTC
TRBV28,NA,NA,TRBJ2-7,CASSVIRGTFEQYF,TGTGCCAGCAGCGTAATCAGGGGGACTTTTGAGCAGTACTTC
TRBV2,many,TRBD1,TRBJ1-1,CASSPRTGPNTEAFF,TGTGCCAGCAGCCCTAGGACAGGGCCGAACACTGAAGCTTTCTTT
TRBV4-2,NA,NA,TRBJ1-5,CASSQGGGDTFHQPQHF,TGTGCCAGCAGCCAAGGTGGGGGGGACACCTTTCATCAGCCCCAGCATTTT
TRBV4-1,NA,NA,TRBJ1-5,CASSQEGGGHPNQPQHF,TGCGCCAGCAGCCAAGAGGGCGGGGGACACCCTAATCAGCCCCAGCATTTT
TRBV6-1,NA,NA,TRBJ1-2,CASSFAGNYGYTF,TGTGCCAGCAGTTTTGCGGGAAACTATGGCTACACCTTC
TRBV9,NA,NA,TRBJ2-7,CASSVSTNSYEQYF,TGTGCCAGCAGCGTCTCCACGAACTCCTACGAGCAGTACTTC
TRBV10-1,NA,NA,TRBJ2-2,CATRDGGELFF,TGCGCCACCCGGGATGGCGGGGAGCTGTTTTTT
TRBV7-2,NA,TRBD2,TRBJ2-1,CASSLSGGRALGNEQFF,TGTGCCAGCAGCTTATCTGGCGGGAGGGCCCTCGGTAATGAGCAGTTCTTC
TRBV19,NA,TRBD2,TRBJ2-5,CASSPGRTSGSQETQYF,TGTGCCAGTAGCCCGGGTAGGACTAGCGGTAGCCAAGAGACCCAGTACTTC
TRBV5-5,few,TRBD2,TRBJ2-7,CASSTRSAGVYEQYF,TGTGCCAGCAGCACAAGATCAGCGGGAGTCTACGAGCAGTACTTC
TRBV27,NA,NA,TRBJ2-7,CASSPFPGEQYF,TGTGCCAGCTCCCCTTTCCCGGGGGAGCAGTACTTC
TRBV5-1,few,NA,TRBJ2-1,CASSLGLSRNEQFF,TGCGCCAGCAGCTTAGGTCTATCTAGGAATGAGCAGTTCTTC
TRBV7-9,NA,TRBD1,TRBJ1-2,CAGQGNYGYTF,TGTGCCGGACAGGGAAACTATGGCTACACCTTC
TRBV25-1,many,NA,TRBJ1-1,CASSDGVGNTEAFF,TGTGCCAGCAGTGATGGGGTGGGGAACACTGAAGCTTTCTTT
TRBV4-1,NA,NA,TRBJ2-7,CASSRQYSSYEQYF,TGCGCCAGCAGCCGACAATATAGCTCCTACGAGCAGTACTTC
TRBV5-1,NA,NA,TRBJ1-4,CASSSGVAGATNEKLFF,TGCGCCAGCAGCTCCGGGGTAGCGGGTGCAACTAATGAAAAACTGTTTTTT
TRBV29-1,NA,NA,TRBJ2-3,CSVAQGHTQYF,TGCAGCGTTGCGCAGGGGCATACGCAGTATTTT
TRBV2,NA,NA,TRBJ2-3,CASSWSLQGNTQYF,TGTGCCAGCAGTTGGTCCCTCCAGGGTAATACGCAGTATTTT
TRBV29-1,NA,NA,TRBJ1-1,CSVVRRGSNTEAFF,TGCAGCGTTGTTCGAAGGGGGTCGAACACTGAAGCTTTCTTT
TRBV5-1,NA,TRBD1,TRBJ2-2,CASSYRTGGDGELFF,TGCGCCAGCAGTTACCGGACAGGCGGCGACGGGGAGCTGTTTTTT
TRBV9,few,NA,TRBJ2-7,CASSVEGGPSYEQYF,TGTGCCAGCAGCGTCGAGGGGGGCCCCTCCTACGAGCAGTACTTC
TRBV15,NA,TRBD2,TRBJ2-1,CATKLAGGREQFF,TGTGCCACCAAGTTAGCGGGAGGGCGTGAGCAGTTCTTC
TRBV18,NA,NA,TRBJ2-1,CASSPRENEQFF,TGTGCCAGCTCACCACGCGAAAATGAGCAGTTCTTC
TRBV9,NA,TRBD1,TRBJ1-1,CASSAGTGNTEAFF,TGTGCCAGCAGCGCCGGGACAGGGAACACTGAAGCTTTCTTT
TRBV18,few,NA,TRBJ2-2,CASSPPSSNTGELFF,TGTGCCAGCTCCCCCCCTAGCTCGAACACCGGGGAGCTGTTTTTT
TRBV30,once,TRBD2,TRBJ2-5,CAWSVLAVEETQYF,TGTGCCTGGAGTGTACTAGCGGTAGAAGAGACCCAGTACTTC
TRBV11-2,many,NA,TRBJ2-7,CASSLLEGPYEQYF,TGTGCCAGCAGCTTACTCGAGGGACCATACGAGCAGTACTTC
TRBV6-5,NA,NA,TRBJ1-2,CASSYDPNLPYYGYTF,TGTGCCAGCAGTTACGACCCGAACCTACCTTACTATGGCTACACCTTC